This T cell receptor beta chain stems from a study of CD8+ T cells in alopecia areata. cDNA reverse transcribed from extracted RNA served as the sequencing template. Libraries were prepared by immunoSEQ multiplex PCR; TCRdb keeps only in-frame clonotypes and omits some of them. The data show about 120,000 clones, 58% seen once. Germline assignment: CDR1 GTSNPN and CDR2 SVGIG (reference sequence). Trimming removed 3 bases at V and 3 bases at J, with 8 bases between. The CDR3 has 12 residues. Treatment here: oral pan-JAK inhibitor, 5-10 mg twice daily. Material: CD8+ T cells sorted from blood, obtained at week 4, from a patient treated with tofacitinib. The origin of this receptor is a human donor with alopecia areata. The J gene is TRBJ1-2, the V gene TRBV30; D uncertain. CDR3 amino acids: CAWSGLHYGYTF. As DNA, the CDR3 is TGTGCCTGGAGCGGCCTCCACTATGGCTACACCTTC.